This T cell receptor beta chain originates from a study of blood T cell repertoires in COVID-19. On the study more broadly: Samples of COVID-19 (acute and convalescent) were obtained from the United States, Italy and Spain. PBMCs, B-cell-depleted T cells, or T cells were the source of the cDNA or gDNA that made up the material.

In its sample, this clone was seen a few times. Authors' methods: Estimated nucleated cell counts came from reference gene primer amplification. This table comes from immunoSEQ multiplex PCR, and its TCRdb copy is limited to in-frame clones, with some not included. The V and J calls and clone size were taken over from that table, and D and trimming were inferred from the DNA. The sample has about 150,000 clones, less than 90% seen once; the top ten hold 2.4%. The CDR3 contains 18 residues. The germline V gene has CDR1 LNHDA and CDR2 SQIVND (reference sequence). The V and J ends lost 4 bases and 3 bases, in that order; junction bases with no gene match: 14.

The sequence was obtained from a woman in her 70s with acute or convalescent COVID-19. The V gene is TRBV19, the J gene TRBJ1-5; 8 bases are a match to TRBD1. Sequences were obtained from peripheral blood. The CDR3: CASSTGYRGVWVNQPQHF. CDR3 in DNA: TGTGCCAGTAGTACCGGCTACAGGGGGGTATGGGTCAATCAGCCCCAGCATTTT.